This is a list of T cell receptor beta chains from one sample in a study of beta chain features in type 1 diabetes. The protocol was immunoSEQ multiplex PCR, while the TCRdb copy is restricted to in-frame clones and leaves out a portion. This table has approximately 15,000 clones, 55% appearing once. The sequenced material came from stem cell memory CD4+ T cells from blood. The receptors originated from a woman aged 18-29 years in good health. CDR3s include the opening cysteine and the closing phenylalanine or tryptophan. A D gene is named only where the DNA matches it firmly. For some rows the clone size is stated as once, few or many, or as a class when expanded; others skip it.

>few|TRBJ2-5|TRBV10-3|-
CAISESNSLETQYF
TGTGCCATCAGTGAGTCGAATAGTCTCGAGACCCAGTACTTC
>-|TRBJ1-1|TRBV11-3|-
CASSLEGGAEAFF
TGTGCCAGCAGCTTAGAGGGGGGGGCTGAAGCTTTCTTT
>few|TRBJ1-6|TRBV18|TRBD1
CASSLDRVNSPLHF
TGTGCCAGCTCACTCGACAGGGTCAATTCACCCCTCCACTTT
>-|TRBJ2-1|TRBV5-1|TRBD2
CASSLALTSGRNEQFF
TGCGCCAGCAGCTTGGCCTTGACTAGCGGGAGGAATGAGCAGTTCTTC
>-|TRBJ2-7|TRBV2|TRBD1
CASILTGVSEQYF
TGTGCCAGCATTTTGACAGGGGTAAGCGAGCAGTACTTC
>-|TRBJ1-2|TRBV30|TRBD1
CAWSNIAGTDGYTF
TGTGCCTGGAGCAACATTGCCGGGACAGATGGCTACACCTTC
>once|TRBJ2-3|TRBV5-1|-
CASSLATGVDGTGYF
TGCGCCAGCAGCTTGGCCACGGGGGTCGACGGAACGGGGTATTTT
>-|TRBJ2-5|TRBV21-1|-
CASSTLDRDRRSSGTQYF
TGTGCCAGCAGCACTCTCGACCGGGACAGGAGATCGTCAGGAACCCAGTACTTC
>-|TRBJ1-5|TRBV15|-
CATRGGGNQPQHF
TGTGCCACTAGGGGAGGTGGCAATCAGCCCCAGCATTTT
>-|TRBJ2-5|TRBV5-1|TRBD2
CASSLEVAGFSQETQYF
TGCGCCAGCAGCCTAGAGGTAGCGGGGTTTAGCCAAGAGACCCAGTACTTC
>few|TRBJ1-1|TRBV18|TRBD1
CASSPPRGTGTEAFF
TGTGCCAGCTCACCACCCAGGGGGACAGGGACTGAAGCTTTCTTT
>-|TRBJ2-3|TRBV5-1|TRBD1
CASSPEVGGGDTQYF
TGCGCCAGCAGCCCCGAGGTAGGGGGCGGAGATACGCAGTATTTT
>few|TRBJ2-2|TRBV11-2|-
CASRSLRAGELFF
TGTGCCAGCAGGTCCCTGAGGGCCGGGGAGCTGTTTTTT
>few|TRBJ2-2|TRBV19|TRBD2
CASSMNSGSVTGELFF
TGTGCCAGTAGTATGAATAGCGGGTCGGTCACCGGGGAGCTGTTTTTT
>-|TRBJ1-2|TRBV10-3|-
CASTGGANGYTF
TGTGCCAGTACCGGGGGGGCTAATGGCTACACCTTC
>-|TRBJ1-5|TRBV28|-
CASSPPGVGQPQHF
TGTGCCAGCAGCCCCCCAGGGGTAGGGCAGCCCCAGCATTTT
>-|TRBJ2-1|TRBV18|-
CASSLAFGSSYNEQFF
TGTGCCAGCTCCCTAGCGTTTGGTAGCTCCTACAATGAGCAGTTCTTC
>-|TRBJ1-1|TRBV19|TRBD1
CASSNAEDRGIFWHTEAFF
TGTGCCAGTAGTAATGCAGAGGACAGGGGGATTTTTTGGCACACTGAAGCTTTCTTT
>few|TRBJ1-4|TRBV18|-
CASSPRGGNGEDGKLFF
TGTGCCAGCTCACCAAGAGGAGGGAATGGGGAAGACGGAAAACTGTTTTTT
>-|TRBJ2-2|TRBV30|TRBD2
CAYRLAGAGELFF
TGTGCCTACAGACTAGCGGGAGCCGGGGAGCTGTTTTTT
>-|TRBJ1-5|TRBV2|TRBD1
CASRRDRGNQPQHF
TGTGCCAGCAGGAGGGACAGGGGAAACCAGCCCCAGCATTTT
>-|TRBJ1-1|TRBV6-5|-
CASRRQILAEAFF
TGTGCCAGCAGGCGACAAATCCTCGCTGAAGCTTTCTTT
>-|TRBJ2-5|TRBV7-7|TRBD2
CASSLRLAGTAGETQYF
TGTGCTAGCAGCTTACGACTAGCGGGGACAGCTGGGGAGACCCAGTACTTC
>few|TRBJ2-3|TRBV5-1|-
CASSLGQATDTQYF
TGCGCCAGCAGCTTGGGTCAGGCCACAGATACGCAGTATTTT
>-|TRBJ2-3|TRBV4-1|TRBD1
CASSEGQGAGTDTQYF
TGCGCCAGCAGCGAGGGACAGGGGGCTGGCACAGATACGCAGTATTTT
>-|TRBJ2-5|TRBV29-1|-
CSVERQGGETQYF
TGCAGCGTTGAGCGACAGGGAGGAGAGACCCAGTACTTC
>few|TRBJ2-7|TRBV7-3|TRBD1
CASSPHPGQPSYEQYF
TGTGCCAGCAGCCCACACCCGGGACAGCCGTCCTACGAGCAGTACTTC
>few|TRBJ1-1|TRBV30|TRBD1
CAWREGQGPRLHTEAFF
TGTGCCTGGAGGGAGGGACAGGGGCCCCGTCTGCACACTGAAGCTTTCTTT
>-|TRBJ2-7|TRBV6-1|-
CASSEAWHYEQYF
TGTGCCAGCAGTGAAGCCTGGCACTACGAGCAGTACTTC
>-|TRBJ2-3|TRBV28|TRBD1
CASSLTQGRGTDTQYF
TGTGCCAGCAGTTTGACACAGGGCAGGGGGACAGATACGCAGTATTTT
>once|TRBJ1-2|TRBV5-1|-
CASSPYRQGLNYGYTF
TGCGCCAGCAGCCCCTATCGTCAGGGGCTGAACTATGGCTACACCTTC
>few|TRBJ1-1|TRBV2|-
CASGAELNTEAFF
TGTGCCAGCGGGGCCGAACTGAACACTGAAGCTTTCTTT
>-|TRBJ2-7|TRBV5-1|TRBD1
CASSKTTGLDEQYF
TGCGCCAGCAGCAAAACGACAGGGTTAGACGAGCAGTACTTC
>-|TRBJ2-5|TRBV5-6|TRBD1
CASSAGQGRETQYF
TGTGCCAGCAGCGCCGGACAGGGCCGAGAGACCCAGTACTTC
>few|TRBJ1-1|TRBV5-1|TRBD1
CASTNRQGAAEAFF
TGCGCCAGCACAAACCGTCAGGGGGCCGCTGAAGCTTTCTTT
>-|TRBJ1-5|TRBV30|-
CAWSDGSNQPQHF
TGTGCCTGGAGTGACGGTAGCAATCAGCCCCAGCATTTT
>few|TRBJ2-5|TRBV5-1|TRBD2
CASSSPSGGETQYF
TGCGCCAGCAGCTCGCCTAGCGGGGGAGAGACCCAGTACTTC
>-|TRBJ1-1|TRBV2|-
CASSINRDTEAFF
TGTGCCAGCAGTATCAACAGGGACACTGAAGCTTTCTTT
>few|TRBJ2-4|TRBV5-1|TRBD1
CASSLAMRTGKNIQYF
TGCGCCAGCAGCTTGGCCATGCGGACAGGGAAAAACATTCAGTACTTC
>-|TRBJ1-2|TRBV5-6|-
CASSLDADYGYTF
TGTGCCAGCAGCTTGGATGCGGACTATGGCTACACCTTC
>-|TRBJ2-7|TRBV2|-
CASRSTGLLYEQYF
TGTGCCAGCAGATCAACGGGACTCCTCTACGAGCAGTACTTC
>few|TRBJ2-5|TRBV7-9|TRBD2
CASSKLAGQETQYF
TGTGCCAGCAGCAAACTAGCGGGCCAAGAGACCCAGTACTTC
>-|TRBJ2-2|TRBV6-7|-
CASSDRWREVPGELFF
TGTGCCAGCAGCGACCGCTGGAGGGAGGTTCCCGGGGAGCTGTTTTTT
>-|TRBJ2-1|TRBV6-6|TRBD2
CASSPLAGRSYNEQFF
TGTGCCAGCAGCCCTTTAGCGGGTAGATCCTACAATGAGCAGTTCTTC
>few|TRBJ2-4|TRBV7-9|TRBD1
CASSTTDRGLGNIQYF
TGTGCCAGCAGCACCACGGACAGGGGGCTGGGAAACATTCAGTACTTC
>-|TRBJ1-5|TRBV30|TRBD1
CAWSVRRGDQPQHF
TGTGCCTGGAGTGTACGCAGGGGGGATCAGCCCCAGCATTTT
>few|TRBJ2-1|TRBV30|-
CAWSVGLSSAFSLGNEQFF
TGTGCCTGGAGTGTTGGTCTCTCTAGCGCCTTCTCACTGGGCAATGAGCAGTTCTTC
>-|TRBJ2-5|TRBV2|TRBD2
CASKGLAGPLGEAQYF
TGTGCCAGCAAGGGACTAGCGGGGCCTTTGGGGGAGGCCCAGTACTTC
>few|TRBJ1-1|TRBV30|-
CAWSVRGGTEAFF
TGTGCCTGGAGTGTCCGGGGGGGCACTGAAGCTTTCTTT
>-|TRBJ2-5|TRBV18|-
CASSSSRLSGDHQETQYF
TGTGCCAGCTCATCGTCGCGCTTGTCGGGGGACCACCAAGAGACCCAGTACTTC
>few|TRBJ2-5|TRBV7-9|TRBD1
CASSPDFRDSQETQYF
TGTGCCAGCAGCCCCGACTTCCGGGACAGCCAAGAGACCCAGTACTTC
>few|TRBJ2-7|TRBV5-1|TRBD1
CASSPGPRDRGLTYEQYF
TGCGCCAGCAGCCCAGGACCCCGGGACAGGGGGCTCACCTACGAGCAGTACTTC